The 21 T cell receptor beta chains listed next were all sequenced from one sample in a study of T cells in Graves' hyperthyroidism and ophthalmopathy. Authors of the study amplified TCR beta CDR3 regions from RNA transcripts. An initial round of RT-PCR targeting the TCR CDR3 relied on the HTBI primer set. TCRdb reanalysed the multiplex PCR reads using MiXCR and keeps one entry per CDR3 protein. The table lists about 640,000 distinct CDR3 sequences, 20% to 25% of them singletons, with around a third in the top ten. The sample was blood. Source of these receptors: a man aged 30 to 45 with Graves' ophthalmopathy.

V usage is TRBV5-1 and J usage is TRBJ2-6, with TRBD2 matching 9 bases. J was trimmed by 4 bases and V by 0 bases; bases with no gene match: 5. Germline assignment: CDR1 SGHRS and CDR2 YFSETQ. This CDR3 contains 17 residues. In nucleotides, the CDR3 is TGCGCCAGCAGCTTGGTAGCGGGAGTGGCAGGGGCCAACGTCCTGACTTTC. It translates to CASSLVAGVAGANVLTF.

The gene calls are TRBV7-9 and TRBJ2-1; 12 bases agree with TRBD1. The CDR3 totals 18 residues. Germline CDR1 reads SEHNR; CDR2 reads FQNEAQ (reference sequence). V was clipped by 3 bases and J by 10 bases; unmatched bases: 16. In DNA, the CDR3 is TGTGCCAGCAGCTTGAATAAACCGGGACAGGGGGCAGGAAAGGAGCAGTTCTTC. It specifies CASSLNKPGQGAGKEQFF.

This clonotype was counted many times. CDR3 sequence (DNA): TGTGCCAGCAGCTTGCAGCGGGAGAAGGGCACAGATACGCAGTATTTT. Protein: CASSLQREKGTDTQYF. This sequence joins TRBV7-2 and TRBJ2-3; 8 bases line up with TRBD2. CDR3 size: 16 residues. Germline loops: CDR1 SGHTA, CDR2 FQGNSA. V dropped 3 bases and J dropped 1; count of bases not matched to a gene: 6.

This clonotype appeared many times. This sequence joins TRBV11-2 and TRBJ1-1; D ambiguous. The V and J ends lost 1 base and 1 base respectively, with 7 bases between them. Germline CDR1 reads SGHAT; CDR2 reads FQNNGV. CDR3 size: 14 residues. The CDR3 sequence: CASSLGLQNTEAFF. The DNA for the CDR3 is TGTGCCAGCAGCTTAGGCTTACAGAACACTGAAGCTTTCTTT.

In regard to this clonotype: A much larger clone differs from this one at a single base, so this may be a read error. The CDR3 end shows no conserved phenylalanine or tryptophan, and so a read error is likely. The rearrangement joins TRBV11-3 to TRBJ2-2; tentative D call: TRBD2 (6 bases). The CDR3 sequence is 15 residues long. The V and J ends lost 5 bases and 6 bases respectively, with 16 bases between them. The V gene's germline CDR1 is SGHNT and CDR2 YENEEA. CDR3 in DNA: TGTGCCAGCAGCCCGGGACTCGGTGTCTCCGGGGAGCTGTTTTCT. Its translation is CASSPGLGVSGELFS.

This sequence joins TRBV28 and TRBJ1-4, with 7 nucleotides matching TRBD1. Germline-derived CDR1 and CDR2 are MDHEN and SYDVKM. The CDR3 has 15 amino acids. J lost 8 bases, V lost 5 bases, and 11 bases had no gene match. CDR3 DNA: TGTGCCAGCAGTGTTCTACAGGGGACTAGCGAAAAACTGTTTTTT. It encodes CASSVLQGTSEKLFF.

This chain joins TRBV4-2 and TRBJ1-2; no reliable D call. V dropped 3 bases and J dropped 8 bases, with 19 bases sitting between them. Germline CDR1 is LGHNA and CDR2 is YNFKEQ. The CDR3 consists of 15 residues. The CDR3 DNA sequence: TGTGCCAGCAGCCAGGGAAGTTTTAGGGATCAGGGCTACACCTTC. Its translation is CASSQGSFRDQGYTF.

This clonotype occurred a few times. V usage is TRBV20-1 and J usage is TRBJ2-7, with D maybe TRBD2 (6 bases). This CDR3 is built from 14 residues. The V end lost 0 bases, the J end lost 3 bases, and 12 bases lay between the germline ends. CDR1 and CDR2 from the germline V gene are DFQATT and SNEGSKA (reference sequence). CDR3 sequence (DNA): TGCAGTGCTAGAGAAGGAACGGGAGACTACGAGCAGTACTTC. Amino acid sequence: CSAREGTGDYEQYF.

This chain connects TRBV2 to TRBJ2-1; D remains unclear. The CDR3 has 13 residues. Germline V gene data show CDR1 as SNHLY and CDR2 as FYNNEI. Trimming stripped 7 bases from V and 3 bases from J, with 10 bases between. CDR3 residues: CASKMTFYNEQFF. CDR3 bases: TGTGCCAGCAAAATGACCTTCTACAATGAGCAGTTCTTC.

This clonotype showed up just a few times. The chain employs TRBV7-9 and TRBJ2-7; the D gene could be TRBD1 or TRBD2 (5 bases each). V lost 0 bases to trimming and J lost 6 bases, with 15 bases between them. The CDR3 runs to 15 residues. Germline V gene sequence: CDR1 SEHNR, CDR2 FQNEAQ (reference sequence). CDR3 in amino acids: CASSLAAGTGREQYF. The DNA of the CDR3 is TGTGCCAGCAGCTTAGCGGCAGGGACGGGGCGCGAGCAGTACTTC.

This clonotype has a count of ten or more. The V call is TRBV6-2 or TRBV6-3, the J call TRBJ1-1; 8 positions match TRBD1. Unmatched junction bases numbered 6, after V lost 6 bases and J lost 0 bases. The CDR3 extends over 15 amino acids. CDR1 MNHEY and CDR2 SVGEGT come from the germline V gene. As DNA, the CDR3 is TGTGCCAGCAGGCGACAGGGACAGGTGAACACTGAAGCTTTCTTT. Translated: CASRRQGQVNTEAFF.

This clonotype was picked up many times. The V call is TRBV11-2, the J call TRBJ2-7; D not resolved. The CDR3 contains 13 residues. Trimming took off 5 bases at V and 1 base at J, with 9 bases between the two ends. The germline V gene has CDR1 SGHAT and CDR2 FQNNGV. The CDR3 sequence is CASSHDSSYEQYF. The CDR3, as DNA: TGTGCCAGCAGCCATGACTCGTCCTACGAGCAGTACTTC. The full variable domain, in which reference TRBV11-2 and TRBJ2-7 provide the parts outside the CDR3, is EAGVAQSPRYKIIEKRQSVAFWCNPISGHATLYWYQQILGQGPKLLIQFQNNGVVDDSQLPKDRFSAERLKGVDSTLKIQPAKLEDSAVYLCASSHDSSYEQYFGPGTRLTVT.

The chain recombines TRBV3-1 with TRBJ1-1; weak D call: TRBD1 (5 bases). Germline CDR1 reads LGHDT; CDR2 reads YNNKEL (reference sequence). V was shortened by 4 bases and J by 8 bases, with 17 bases between the two germline ends. The CDR3 is 14 amino acids. The CDR3 reads CASSPAGVLGEAFF. The DNA for the CDR3 is TGTGCCAGCAGCCCCGCGGGGGTTCTAGGAGAAGCTTTCTTT.

Only a few counts were recorded for this clonotype. This chain connects TRBV7-9 to TRBJ2-7, with TRBD1 identical over 10 bases. This CDR3 spans 14 amino acids. V dropped 4 bases and J dropped 3; count of bases not matched to a gene: 3. Per germline, CDR1 SEHNR and CDR2 FQNEAQ (reference sequence). The CDR3 loop is CASSSGQGYYEQYF. In DNA, the CDR3 is TGTGCCAGCAGCTCGGGACAGGGGTACTACGAGCAGTACTTC.

This clonotype was seen ten or more times. The chain is built from TRBV10-1 and TRBJ1-2; D remains unclear. The CDR3 spans 13 residues. Germline-derived CDR1 and CDR2 are WNHNN and SYGVQD (reference sequence). Trimming took 4 bases from V and 7 from J, leaving 13 bases between them. Here the CDR3 reads CASSANRGFGYTF. Here the CDR3 DNA reads TGCGCCAGCAGTGCTAATCGCGGGTTTGGCTACACCTTC.

This clonotype was seen a handful of times. The chain links TRBV4-1 to TRBJ1-1; tentatively, D is TRBD1 (6 bases). The CDR3 loop spans 13 amino acids. Germline V gene sequence: CDR1 MGHRA, CDR2 YSYEKL. Trimming removed 3 bases at V and 5 bases at J, with 10 bases between. The CDR3 spells CASSHKRGTEAFF. CDR3 coding DNA: TGCGCCAGCAGCCATAAAAGGGGGACTGAAGCTTTCTTT.

The CDR3 DNA is TGTGCTAGTGCCCGGGAGGGCTGGAGGCAGCCCCAGCATTTT. This gives the protein CASAREGWRQPQHF. The chain links TRBV12-5 to TRBJ1-5; D unresolved. Trimming left V 7 bases short and J 7 bases short, with 17 bases between. CDR3 size: 14 residues. CDR1 is LGHNT and CDR2 is FRNRAP in the germline V gene.

This clonotype was found a few times. The chain employs TRBV12-3 or TRBV12-4 and TRBJ2-1; the match to TRBD1 covers 10 bases. The V segment lost 7 bases and the J segment 8 bases; nucleotides outside the gene matches: 8. This CDR3 has 14 amino acids. The CDR3 coding sequence is TGTGCCAGCATTAAGGACAGGGGGTACGATGAGCAGTTCTTC. Amino acids: CASIKDRGYDEQFF.

This clonotype came up many times. This chain joins TRBV11-2 and TRBJ2-7, with 8 bases identical to TRBD2. The CDR3 length is 14 residues. The ends lost 3 bases at V and 3 bases at J; junction bases unmatched: 4. Per germline, CDR1 SGHAT and CDR2 FQNNGV. The CDR3 DNA reads TGTGCCAGCAGCTTTACCGGGACTAGCTACGAGCAGTACTTC. It is translated as CASSFTGTSYEQYF.

There are a few counts of this clonotype. This chain links TRBV2 with TRBJ2-7; D call uncertain. This CDR3 contains 12 residues. Germline-derived CDR1 and CDR2 are SNHLY and FYNNEI. The V gene lost 6 bases and the J gene lost 2 bases, with 8 bases spanning the gap. CDR3 region: CASRARPYEQYF. CDR3 in DNA: TGTGCCAGCAGGGCCAGACCCTACGAGCAGTACTTC.

The chain recombines TRBV2 with TRBJ2-2; D gene uncertain. Germline V CDR1 and CDR2: SNHLY, FYNNEI. Trimming left V 0 bases short and J 0 bases short, with 8 bases between. The CDR3 has 16 amino acids. The CDR3 region has the DNA TGTGCCAGCAGTGAAGCAGGCCTACCGAACACCGGGGAGCTGTTTTTT. It yields the protein CASSEAGLPNTGELFF.